These 4 T cell receptor beta chains came from one sample sequenced in a study of cytomegalovirus exposure and HLA in healthy donors. The study ran its PCR with 60 Vbeta and 13 Jbeta primers. The data were produced by immunoSEQ multiplex PCR, yet TCRdb's version contains in-frame clones alone and is incomplete. This table has roughly 150,000 clones, about 8.9% appearing once. The sample consisted of PBMCs. The receptor source for this set is a man in his fifties in good health and CMV-seronegative.

This clone was counted between two and nine times. The chain employs TRBV5-1 and TRBJ2-1; 16 nucleotides align to TRBD2. Unmatched junction bases numbered 10, after V lost 5 bases and J lost 8 bases. From germline, CDR1 is SGHRS and CDR2 YFSETQ. CDR3 size: 17 residues. CDR3 amino acids: CASSSGTSGRAKYEQFF. The CDR3 DNA follows: TGCGCCAGCAGTTCTGGGACTAGCGGGAGGGCTAAGTATGAGCAGTTCTTC.

This clone was found a few times. The rearrangement joins TRBV6-1 to TRBJ2-3; possible D gene TRBD1, 5 bases. V gave up 8 bases and J gave up 0 bases, with 12 bases separating them. CDR3 length equals 14 residues. CDR1 is MNHNS and CDR2 is SASEGT in the germline V gene. CDR3 protein: CASGVQESTDTQYF. Here the CDR3 DNA reads TGTGCCAGCGGGGTACAGGAAAGCACAGATACGCAGTATTTT.

J is TRBJ1-2 and V is TRBV30, with D maybe TRBD1 (5 bases). Germline CDR1 reads GTSNPN; CDR2 reads SVGIG (reference sequence). V lost 1 base, J lost 2 bases, and 11 bases lay in between. The CDR3 has 14 residues. For the CDR3, the DNA is TGTGCCTGGAGTGCCCCTGGGGCCAACTATGGCTACACCTTC. This gives the protein CAWSAPGANYGYTF.

This clone showed up just a few times. This chain joins TRBV7-3 and TRBJ2-2; D is perhaps TRBD1 (6 bases). Trimming pared 6 bases from V and 0 bases from J, leaving 11 bases between. CDR3 size: 15 residues. Per the germline V gene, CDR1 is SGHTA and CDR2 is FQGTGA. CDR3 region: CASRLGTTNTGELFF. In DNA form, the CDR3 reads TGTGCCAGCAGGTTGGGGACAACGAACACCGGGGAGCTGTTTTTT.